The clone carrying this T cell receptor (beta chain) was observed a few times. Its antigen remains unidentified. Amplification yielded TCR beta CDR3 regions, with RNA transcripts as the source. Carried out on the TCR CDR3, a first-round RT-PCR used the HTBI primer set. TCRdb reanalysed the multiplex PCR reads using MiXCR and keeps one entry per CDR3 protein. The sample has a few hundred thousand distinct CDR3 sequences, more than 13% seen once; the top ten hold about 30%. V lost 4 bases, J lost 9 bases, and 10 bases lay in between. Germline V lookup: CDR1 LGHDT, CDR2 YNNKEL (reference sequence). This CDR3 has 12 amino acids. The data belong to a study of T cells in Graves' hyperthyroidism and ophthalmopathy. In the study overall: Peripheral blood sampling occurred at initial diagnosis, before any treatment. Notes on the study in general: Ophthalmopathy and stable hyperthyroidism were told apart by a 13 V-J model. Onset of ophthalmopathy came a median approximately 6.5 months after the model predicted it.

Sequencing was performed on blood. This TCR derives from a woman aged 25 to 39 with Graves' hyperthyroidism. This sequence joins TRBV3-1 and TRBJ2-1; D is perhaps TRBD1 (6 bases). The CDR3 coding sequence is TGTGCCAGCAGCCTACAGGGTCCTGAGCAGTTCTTC. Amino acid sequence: CASSLQGPEQFF.